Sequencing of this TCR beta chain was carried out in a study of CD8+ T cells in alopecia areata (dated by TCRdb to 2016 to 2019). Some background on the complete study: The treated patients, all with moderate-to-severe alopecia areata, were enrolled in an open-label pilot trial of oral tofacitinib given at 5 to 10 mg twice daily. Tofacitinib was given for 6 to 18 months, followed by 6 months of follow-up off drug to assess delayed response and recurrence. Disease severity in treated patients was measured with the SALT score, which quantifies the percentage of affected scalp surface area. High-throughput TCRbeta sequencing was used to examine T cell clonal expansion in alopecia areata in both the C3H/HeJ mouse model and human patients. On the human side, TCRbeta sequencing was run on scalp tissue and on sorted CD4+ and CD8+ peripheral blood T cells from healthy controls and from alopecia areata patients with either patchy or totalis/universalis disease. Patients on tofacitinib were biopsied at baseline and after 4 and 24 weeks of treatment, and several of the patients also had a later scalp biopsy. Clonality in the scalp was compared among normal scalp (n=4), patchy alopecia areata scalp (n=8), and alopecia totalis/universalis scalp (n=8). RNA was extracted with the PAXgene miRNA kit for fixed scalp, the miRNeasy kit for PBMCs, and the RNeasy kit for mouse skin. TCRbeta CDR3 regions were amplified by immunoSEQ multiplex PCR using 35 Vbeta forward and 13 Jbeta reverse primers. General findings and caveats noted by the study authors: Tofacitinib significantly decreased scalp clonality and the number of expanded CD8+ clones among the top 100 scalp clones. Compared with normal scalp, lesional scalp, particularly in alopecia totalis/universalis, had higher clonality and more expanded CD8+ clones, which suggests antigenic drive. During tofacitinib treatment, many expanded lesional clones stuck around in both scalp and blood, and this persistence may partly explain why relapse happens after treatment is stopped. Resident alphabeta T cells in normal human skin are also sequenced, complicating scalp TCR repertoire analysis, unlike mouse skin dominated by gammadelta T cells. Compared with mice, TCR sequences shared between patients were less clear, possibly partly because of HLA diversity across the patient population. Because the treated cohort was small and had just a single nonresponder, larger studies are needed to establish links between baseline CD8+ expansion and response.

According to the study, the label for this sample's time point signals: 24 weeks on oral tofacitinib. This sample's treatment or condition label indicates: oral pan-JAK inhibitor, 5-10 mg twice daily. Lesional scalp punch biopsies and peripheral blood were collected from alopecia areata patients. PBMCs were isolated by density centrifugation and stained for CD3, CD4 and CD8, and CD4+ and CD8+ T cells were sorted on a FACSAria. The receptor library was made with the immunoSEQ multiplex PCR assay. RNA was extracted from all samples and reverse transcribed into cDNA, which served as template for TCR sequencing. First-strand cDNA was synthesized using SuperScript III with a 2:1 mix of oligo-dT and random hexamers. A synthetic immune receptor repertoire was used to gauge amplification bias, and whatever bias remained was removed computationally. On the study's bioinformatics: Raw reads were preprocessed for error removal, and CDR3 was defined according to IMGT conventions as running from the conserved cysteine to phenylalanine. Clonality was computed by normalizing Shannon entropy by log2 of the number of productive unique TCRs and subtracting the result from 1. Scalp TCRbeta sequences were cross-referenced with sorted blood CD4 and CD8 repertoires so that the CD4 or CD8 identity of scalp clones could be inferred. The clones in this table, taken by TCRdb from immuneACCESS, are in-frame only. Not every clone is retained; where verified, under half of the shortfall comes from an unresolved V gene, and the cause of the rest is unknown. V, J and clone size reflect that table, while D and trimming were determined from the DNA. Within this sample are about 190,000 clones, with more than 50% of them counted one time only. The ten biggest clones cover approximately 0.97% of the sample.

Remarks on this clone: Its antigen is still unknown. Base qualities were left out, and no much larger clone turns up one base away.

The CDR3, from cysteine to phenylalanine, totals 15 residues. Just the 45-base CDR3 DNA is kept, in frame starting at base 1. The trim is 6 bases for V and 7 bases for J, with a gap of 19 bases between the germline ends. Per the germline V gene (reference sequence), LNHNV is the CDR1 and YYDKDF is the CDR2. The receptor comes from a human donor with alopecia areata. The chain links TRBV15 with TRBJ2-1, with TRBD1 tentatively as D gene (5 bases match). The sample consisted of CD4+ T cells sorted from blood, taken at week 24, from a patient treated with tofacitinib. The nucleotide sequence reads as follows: TGTGCCACCAGTCCTACAGGAGTGTTGTCGAATGAGCAGTTCTTC. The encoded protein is CATSPTGVLSNEQFF. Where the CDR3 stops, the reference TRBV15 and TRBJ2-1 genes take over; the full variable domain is DAMVIQNPRYQVTQFGKPVTLSCSQTLNHNVMYWYQQKSSQAPKLLFHYYDKDFNNEADTPDNFQSRRPNTSFCFLDIRSPGLGDTAMYLCATSPTGVLSNEQFFGPGTRLTVL.